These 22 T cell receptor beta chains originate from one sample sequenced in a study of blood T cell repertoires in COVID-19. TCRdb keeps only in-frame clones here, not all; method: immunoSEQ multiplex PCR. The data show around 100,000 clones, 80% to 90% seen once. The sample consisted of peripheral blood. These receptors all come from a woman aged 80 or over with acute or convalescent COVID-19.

DNA of the CDR3: TGCAGCGTTCGGACAGTCAACACCGGGGAGCTGTTTTTT. It encodes CSVRTVNTGELFF. This chain joins TRBV29-1 and TRBJ2-2; tentatively, D is TRBD1 (6 bases). Germline CDR1 is SQVTM and CDR2 is ANQGSEA. CDR3 length equals 13 residues. Trimming cost V 5 bases and J 2 bases, with 9 bases left between them.

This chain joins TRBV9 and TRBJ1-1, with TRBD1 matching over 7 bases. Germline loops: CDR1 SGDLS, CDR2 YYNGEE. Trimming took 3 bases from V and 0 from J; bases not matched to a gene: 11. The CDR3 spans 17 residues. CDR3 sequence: CASSGPGQRDLNTEAFF. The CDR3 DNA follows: TGTGCCAGCAGCGGACCGGGACAGAGGGACTTGAACACTGAAGCTTTCTTT.

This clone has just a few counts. CDR3 bases: TGTGCCAGCAGTTACTCGCACGGCGGGGGGGCCGCAAAGAGCTCCTACGAGCAGTACTTC. Translated, it gives CASSYSHGGGAAKSSYEQYF. The genes are TRBV6-2 or TRBV6-3 and TRBJ2-7, with 9 bases matching TRBD2. The germline V gene encodes CDR1 MNHEY and CDR2 SVGEGT. The ends lost 0 bases at V and 0 bases at J; junction bases unmatched: 15. The length of the CDR3 is 20 residues.

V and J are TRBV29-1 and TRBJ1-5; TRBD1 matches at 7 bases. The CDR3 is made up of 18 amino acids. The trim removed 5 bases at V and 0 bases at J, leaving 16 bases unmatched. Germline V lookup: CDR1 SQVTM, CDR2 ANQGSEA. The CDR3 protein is CSVIRGGAAYSSNQPQHF. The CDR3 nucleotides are TGCAGCGTTATTCGAGGGGGCGCCGCTTATTCTAGCAATCAGCCCCAGCATTTT. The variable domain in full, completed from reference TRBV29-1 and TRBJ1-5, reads SAVISQKPSRDICQRGTSLTIQCQVDSQVTMMFWYRQQPGQSLTLIATANQGSEATYESGFVIDKFPISRPNLTFSTLTVSNMSPEDSSIYLCSVIRGGAAYSSNQPQHFGDGTRLSIL.

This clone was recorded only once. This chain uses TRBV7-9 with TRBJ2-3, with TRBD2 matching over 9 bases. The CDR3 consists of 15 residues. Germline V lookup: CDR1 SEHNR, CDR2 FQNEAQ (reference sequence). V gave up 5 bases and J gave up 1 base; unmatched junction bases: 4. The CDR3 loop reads CASSQRGERTDTQYF. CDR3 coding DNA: TGTGCCAGCAGCCAGCGGGGGGAGCGCACAGATACGCAGTATTTT.

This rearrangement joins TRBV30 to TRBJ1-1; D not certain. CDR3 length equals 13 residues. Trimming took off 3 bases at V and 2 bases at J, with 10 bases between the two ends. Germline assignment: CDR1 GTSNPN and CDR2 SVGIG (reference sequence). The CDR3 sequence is CAWSRQANTEAFF. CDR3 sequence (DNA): TGTGCCTGGAGCCGACAAGCTAACACTGAAGCTTTCTTT.

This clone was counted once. CDR3 sequence (DNA): TGTGCCAGCAGCCGGACAGACTACAATGAGCAGTTCTTC. Amino acids: CASSRTDYNEQFF. The chain couples TRBV13 to TRBJ2-1; the D gene is possibly TRBD1 (6 bases). CDR3 size: 13 residues. V was trimmed by 5 bases and J by 3 bases, leaving 8 bases between them. The germline V gene encodes CDR1 PRHDT and CDR2 FYEKMQ (reference sequence).

DNA for the CDR3: TGTGCCAGCAGCAAAGGGACAGGGGGTTATCTGGTGAACACTGAAGCTTTCTTT. This gives the protein CASSKGTGGYLVNTEAFF. J is TRBJ1-1 and V is TRBV21-1; the table's D call of TRBD1 was not tested on the DNA. TRBV21-1 is a known pseudogene. There are 18 residues in the CDR3.

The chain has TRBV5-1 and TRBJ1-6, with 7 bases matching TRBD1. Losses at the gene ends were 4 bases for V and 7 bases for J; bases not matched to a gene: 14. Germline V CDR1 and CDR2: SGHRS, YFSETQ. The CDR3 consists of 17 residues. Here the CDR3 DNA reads TGCGCCAGCAGCGGTGGGACAGCCAGGAGCCCGAATTCACCCCTCCACTTT. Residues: CASSGGTARSPNSPLHF.

The CDR3: CASSFGGRFEKLFF. DNA for the CDR3: TGTGCCAGCAGTTTCGGGGGGCGGTTTGAAAAACTGTTTTTT. The genes are TRBV27 and TRBJ1-4; maybe TRBD1 (6 bases). V shed 3 bases and J shed 7 bases, with 12 bases lying between them. The CDR3 extends over 14 amino acids. Per germline, CDR1 MNHEY and CDR2 SMNVEV (reference sequence). Variable domain in full (rest from reference TRBV27 and TRBJ1-4): EAQVTQNPRYLITVTGKKLTVTCSQNMNHEYMSWYRQDPGLGLRQIYYSMNVEVTDKGDVPEGYKVSRKEKRNFPLILESPSPNQTSLYFCASSFGGRFEKLFFGSGTQLSVL.

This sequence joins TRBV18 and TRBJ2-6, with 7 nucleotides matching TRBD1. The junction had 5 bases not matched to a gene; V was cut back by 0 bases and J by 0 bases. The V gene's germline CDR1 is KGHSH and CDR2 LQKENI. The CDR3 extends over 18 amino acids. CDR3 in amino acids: CASSPPGQRISGANVLTF. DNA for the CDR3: TGTGCCAGCTCACCACCGGGACAGAGAATCTCTGGGGCCAACGTCCTGACTTTC.

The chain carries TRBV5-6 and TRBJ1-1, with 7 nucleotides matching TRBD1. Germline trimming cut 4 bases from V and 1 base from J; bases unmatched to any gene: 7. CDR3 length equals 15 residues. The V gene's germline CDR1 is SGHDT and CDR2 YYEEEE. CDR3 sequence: CASSRIQGPNTEAFF. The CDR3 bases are TGTGCCAGCAGCCGAATACAGGGGCCGAACACTGAAGCTTTCTTT.

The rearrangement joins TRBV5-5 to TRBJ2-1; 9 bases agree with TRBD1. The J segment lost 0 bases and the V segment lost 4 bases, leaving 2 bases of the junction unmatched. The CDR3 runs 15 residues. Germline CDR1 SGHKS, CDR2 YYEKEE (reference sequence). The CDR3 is CASSMTGGSYNEQFF. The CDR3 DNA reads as TGTGCCAGCAGCATGACAGGGGGCTCCTACAATGAGCAGTTCTTC.

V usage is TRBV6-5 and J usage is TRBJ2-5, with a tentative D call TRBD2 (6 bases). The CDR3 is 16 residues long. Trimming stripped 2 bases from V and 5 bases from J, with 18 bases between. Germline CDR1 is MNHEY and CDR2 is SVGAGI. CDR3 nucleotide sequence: TGTGCCAGCAGTTACACCGACAGTTTGGCGGGGGAGACCCAGTACTTC. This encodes CASSYTDSLAGETQYF.

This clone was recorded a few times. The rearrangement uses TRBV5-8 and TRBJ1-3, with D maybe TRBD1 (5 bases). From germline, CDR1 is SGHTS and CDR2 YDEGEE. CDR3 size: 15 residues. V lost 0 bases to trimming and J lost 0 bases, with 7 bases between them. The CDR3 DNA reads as TGTGCCAGCAGCTTGGGGACAACCTCTGGAAACACCATATATTTT. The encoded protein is CASSLGTTSGNTIYF.

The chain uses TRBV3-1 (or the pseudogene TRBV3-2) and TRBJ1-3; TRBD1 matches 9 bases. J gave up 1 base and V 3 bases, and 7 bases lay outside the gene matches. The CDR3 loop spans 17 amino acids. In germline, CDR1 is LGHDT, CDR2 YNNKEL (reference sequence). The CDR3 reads CASSHSIGQGSGNTIYF. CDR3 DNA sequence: TGTGCCAGCAGCCACTCCATAGGACAGGGGTCTGGAAACACCATATATTTT.

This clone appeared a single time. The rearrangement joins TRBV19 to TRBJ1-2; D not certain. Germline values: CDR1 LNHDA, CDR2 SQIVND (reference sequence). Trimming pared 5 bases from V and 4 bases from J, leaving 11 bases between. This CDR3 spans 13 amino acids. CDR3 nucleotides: TGTGCCAGTAGTGAACAAGCAGGCTATGGCTACACCTTC. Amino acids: CASSEQAGYGYTF.

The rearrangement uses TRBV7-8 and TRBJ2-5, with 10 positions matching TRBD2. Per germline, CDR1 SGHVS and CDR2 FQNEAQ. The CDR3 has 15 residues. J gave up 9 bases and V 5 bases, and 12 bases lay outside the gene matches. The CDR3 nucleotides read TGTGCCAGCAGCCCCGAGGGACTAGCGAGGGAGGCCCAGTACTTC. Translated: CASSPEGLAREAQYF.

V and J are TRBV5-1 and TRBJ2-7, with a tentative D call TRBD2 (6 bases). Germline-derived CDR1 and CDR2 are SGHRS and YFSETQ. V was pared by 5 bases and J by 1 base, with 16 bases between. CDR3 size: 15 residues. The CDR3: CASRRIGTGSYEQYF. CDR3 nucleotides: TGCGCCAGCAGGAGGATTGGGACTGGTTCCTACGAGCAGTACTTC.

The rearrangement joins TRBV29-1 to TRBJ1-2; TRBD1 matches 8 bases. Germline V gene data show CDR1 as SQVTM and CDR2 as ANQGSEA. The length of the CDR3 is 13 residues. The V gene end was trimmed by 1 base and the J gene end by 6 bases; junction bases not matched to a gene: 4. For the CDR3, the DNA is TGCAGCGTTGAAGGGACAGGGTTCAATGGCTACACCTTC. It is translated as CSVEGTGFNGYTF. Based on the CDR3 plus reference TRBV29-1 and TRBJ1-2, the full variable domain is SAVISQKPSRDICQRGTSLTIQCQVDSQVTMMFWYRQQPGQSLTLIATANQGSEATYESGFVIDKFPISRPNLTFSTLTVSNMSPEDSSIYLCSVEGTGFNGYTFGSGTRLTVV.

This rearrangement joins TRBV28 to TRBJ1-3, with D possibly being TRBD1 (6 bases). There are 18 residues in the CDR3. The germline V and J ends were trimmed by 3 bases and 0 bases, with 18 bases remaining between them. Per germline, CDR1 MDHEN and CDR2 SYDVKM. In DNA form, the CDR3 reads TGTGCCAGCAGTTTTGGCGGGGGGCGCCTGTTCTCTGGAAACACCATATATTTT. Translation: CASSFGGGRLFSGNTIYF.

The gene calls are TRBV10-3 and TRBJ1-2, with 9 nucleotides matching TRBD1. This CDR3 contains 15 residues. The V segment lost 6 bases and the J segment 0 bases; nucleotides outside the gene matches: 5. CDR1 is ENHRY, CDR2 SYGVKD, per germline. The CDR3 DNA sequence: TGTGCCATCAGCGACGACAGGGGGTCTAACTATGGCTACACCTTC. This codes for CAISDDRGSNYGYTF.